This T cell receptor (beta chain) came from a study of beta chain features in type 1 diabetes. At the level of the study: Age and gender were similar between patients and healthy donors, as were cell yields.

The study, taken as a whole, reports: Naive, central memory and regulatory TCRB repertoires appeared more similar among patients than healthy donors. There was a moderate but significant shortening of TCRB CDR3s in all four CD4+ subsets of Type 1 diabetes patients. Short templates might get an advantage during PCR, and this would be equal in patients and controls.

The authors reverse transcribed all of the isolated RNA, so sequencing captured expressed TCRB transcripts. Clones were sequenced by immunoSEQ multiplex PCR, and TCRdb holds only the in-frame ones, with some missing. In the table there are under 400,000 clones, roughly 12% of which are singletons. CDR3 length: 16 residues. V was pared by 4 bases and J by 6 bases, with 14 bases of the junction left unmatched. The germline V gene has CDR1 SGHRS and CDR2 YFSETQ. There are a few counts of this clone. Its antigen is unknown. V is TRBV5-1 and J is TRBJ2-7; 9 bases are shared with TRBD2. The sequenced sample was naive CD4+ T cells from blood. This TCR came from a man in his late teens or twenties in good health. The CDR3 protein is CASSPSIGTSLFEQYF. The CDR3 coding sequence is TGCGCCAGCAGCCCATCAATCGGGACTAGCCTTTTCGAGCAGTACTTC.